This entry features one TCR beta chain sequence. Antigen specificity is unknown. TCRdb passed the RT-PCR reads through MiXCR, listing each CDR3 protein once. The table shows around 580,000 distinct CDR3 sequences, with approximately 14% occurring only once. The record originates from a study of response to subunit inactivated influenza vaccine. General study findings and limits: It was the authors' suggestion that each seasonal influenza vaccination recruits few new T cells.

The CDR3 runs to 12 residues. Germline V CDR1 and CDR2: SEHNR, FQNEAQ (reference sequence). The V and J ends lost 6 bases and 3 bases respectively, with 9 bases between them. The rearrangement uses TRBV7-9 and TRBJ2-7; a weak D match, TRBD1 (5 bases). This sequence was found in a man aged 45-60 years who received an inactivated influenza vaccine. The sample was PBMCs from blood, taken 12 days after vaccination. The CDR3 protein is CASSETDYEQYF. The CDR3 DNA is TGTGCCAGCAGTGAGACAGACTACGAGCAGTACTTC. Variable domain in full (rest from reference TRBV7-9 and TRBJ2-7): DTGVSQNPRHKITKRGQNVTFRCDPISEHNRLYWYRQTLGQGPEFLTYFQNEAQLEKSRLLSDRFSAERPKGSFSTLEIQRTEQGDSAMYLCASSETDYEQYFGPGTRLTVT.